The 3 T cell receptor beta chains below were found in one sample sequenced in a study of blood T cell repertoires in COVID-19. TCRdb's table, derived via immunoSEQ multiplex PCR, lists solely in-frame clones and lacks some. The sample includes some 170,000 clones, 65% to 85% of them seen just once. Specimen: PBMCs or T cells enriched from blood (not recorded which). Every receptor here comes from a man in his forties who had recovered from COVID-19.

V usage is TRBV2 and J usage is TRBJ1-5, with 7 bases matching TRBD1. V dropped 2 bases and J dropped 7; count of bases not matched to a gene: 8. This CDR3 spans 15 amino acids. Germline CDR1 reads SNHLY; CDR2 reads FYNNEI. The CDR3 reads CASSERQGDRQPQHF. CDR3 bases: TGTGCCAGCAGTGAAAGACAGGGAGATCGGCAGCCCCAGCATTTT.

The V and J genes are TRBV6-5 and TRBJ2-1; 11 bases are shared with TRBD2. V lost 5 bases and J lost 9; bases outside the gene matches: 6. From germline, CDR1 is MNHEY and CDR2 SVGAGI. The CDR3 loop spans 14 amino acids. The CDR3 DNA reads TGTGCCAGCAGTATAGCGGGGGGGCCGAGTGAGCAGTTCTTC. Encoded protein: CASSIAGGPSEQFF.

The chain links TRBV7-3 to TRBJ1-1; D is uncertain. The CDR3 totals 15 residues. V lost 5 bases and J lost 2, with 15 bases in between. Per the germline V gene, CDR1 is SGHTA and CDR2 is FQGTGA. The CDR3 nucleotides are TGTGCCAGCAGCCCCCGGACTAGGGTAAACACTGAAGCTTTCTTT. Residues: CASSPRTRVNTEAFF.